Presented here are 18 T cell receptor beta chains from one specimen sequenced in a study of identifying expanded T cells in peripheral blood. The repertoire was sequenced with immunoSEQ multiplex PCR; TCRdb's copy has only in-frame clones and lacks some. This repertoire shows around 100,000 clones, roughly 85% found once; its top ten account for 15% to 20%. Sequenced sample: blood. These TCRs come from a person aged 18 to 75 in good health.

The CDR3 sequence is CSVGRLAGEDTQYF. CDR3 in DNA: TGCAGCGTTGGCCGACTAGCGGGGGAAGATACGCAGTATTTT. V is TRBV29-1 and J is TRBJ2-3; 12 bases fit TRBD2. CDR1 is SQVTM, CDR2 ANQGSEA, per germline. The CDR3 extends over 14 amino acids. V dropped 4 bases and J dropped 5; count of bases not matched to a gene: 4.

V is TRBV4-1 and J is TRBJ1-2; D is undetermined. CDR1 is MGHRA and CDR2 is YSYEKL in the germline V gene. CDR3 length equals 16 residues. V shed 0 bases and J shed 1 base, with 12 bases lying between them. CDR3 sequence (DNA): TGCGCCAGCAGCCAAGATGAGGAGGATCTTAACTATGGCTACACCTTC. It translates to CASSQDEEDLNYGYTF.

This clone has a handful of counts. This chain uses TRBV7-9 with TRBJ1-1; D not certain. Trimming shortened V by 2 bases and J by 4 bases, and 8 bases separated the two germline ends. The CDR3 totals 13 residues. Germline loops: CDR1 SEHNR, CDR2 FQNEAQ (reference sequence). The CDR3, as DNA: TGTGCCAGCAGCTTAAGTGGGAGCACTGAAGCTTTCTTT. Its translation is CASSLSGSTEAFF.

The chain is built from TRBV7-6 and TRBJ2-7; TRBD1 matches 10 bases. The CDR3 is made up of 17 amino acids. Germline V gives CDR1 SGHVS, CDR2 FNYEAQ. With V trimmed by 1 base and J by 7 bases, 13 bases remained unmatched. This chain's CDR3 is CASSLVGAGTGAREQYF. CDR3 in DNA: TGTGCCAGCAGCTTAGTGGGTGCCGGGACAGGGGCGCGAGAGCAGTACTTC. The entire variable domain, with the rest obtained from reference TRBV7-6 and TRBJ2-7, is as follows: GAGVSQSPRYKVTKRGQDVALRCDPISGHVSLYWYRQALGQGPEFLTYFNYEAQQDKSGLPNDRFSAERPEGSISTLTIQRTEQRDSAMYRCASSLVGAGTGAREQYFGPGTRLTVT.

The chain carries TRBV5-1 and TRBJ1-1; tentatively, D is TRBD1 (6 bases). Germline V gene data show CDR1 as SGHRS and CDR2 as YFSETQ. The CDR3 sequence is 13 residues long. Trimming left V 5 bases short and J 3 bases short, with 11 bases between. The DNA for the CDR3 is TGCGCCAGCAGTCTCACAGGGTACACTGAAGCTTTCTTT. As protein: CASSLTGYTEAFF.

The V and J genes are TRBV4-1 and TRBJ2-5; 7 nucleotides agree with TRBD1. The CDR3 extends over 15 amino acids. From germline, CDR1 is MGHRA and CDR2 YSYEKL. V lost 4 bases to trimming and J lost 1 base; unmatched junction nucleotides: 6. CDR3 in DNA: TGCGCCAGCAGCCCCGACAGGGCCCCCCAAGAGACCCAGTACTTC. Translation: CASSPDRAPQETQYF.

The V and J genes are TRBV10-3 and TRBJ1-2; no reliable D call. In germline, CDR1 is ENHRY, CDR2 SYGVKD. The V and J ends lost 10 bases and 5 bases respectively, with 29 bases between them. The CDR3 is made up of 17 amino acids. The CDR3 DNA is TGTGCCACCCGCGGGCAGCCCAACCCGCGGGCCGAATATGGCTACACCTTC. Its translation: CATRGQPNPRAEYGYTF.

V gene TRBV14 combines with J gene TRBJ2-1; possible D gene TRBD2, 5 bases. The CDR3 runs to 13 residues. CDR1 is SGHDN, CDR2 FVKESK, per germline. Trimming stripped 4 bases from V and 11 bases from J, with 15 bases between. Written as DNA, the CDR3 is TGTGCCAGCAGCCCGATACGCTCGGGGAAGCAGTTCTTC. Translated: CASSPIRSGKQFF.

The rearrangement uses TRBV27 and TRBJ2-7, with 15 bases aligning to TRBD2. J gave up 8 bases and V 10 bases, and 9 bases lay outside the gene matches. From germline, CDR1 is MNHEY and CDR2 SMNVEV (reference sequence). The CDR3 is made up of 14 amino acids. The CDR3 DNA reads TGTGCCACACATGGACTAGCGGGGGGGCGGAAGCAGTACTTC. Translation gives CATHGLAGGRKQYF.

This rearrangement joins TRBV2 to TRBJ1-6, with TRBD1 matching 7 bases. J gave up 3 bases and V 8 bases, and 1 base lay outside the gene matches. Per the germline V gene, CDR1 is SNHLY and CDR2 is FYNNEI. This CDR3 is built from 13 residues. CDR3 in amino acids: CASGQDYNSPLHF. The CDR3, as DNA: TGTGCCAGCGGACAGGACTATAATTCACCCCTCCACTTT.

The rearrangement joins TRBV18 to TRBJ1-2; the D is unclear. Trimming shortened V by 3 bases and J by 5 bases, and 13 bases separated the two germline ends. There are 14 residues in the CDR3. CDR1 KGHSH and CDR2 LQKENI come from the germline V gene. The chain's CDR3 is CASSPEGFGYGYTF. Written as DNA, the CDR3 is TGTGCCAGCTCACCCGAGGGATTCGGGTATGGCTACACCTTC. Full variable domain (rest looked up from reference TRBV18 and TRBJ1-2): NAGVMQNPRHLVRRRGQEARLRCSPMKGHSHVYWYRQLPEEGLKFMVYLQKENIIDESGMPKERFSAEFPKEGPSILRIQQVVRGDSAAYFCASSPEGFGYGYTFGSGTRLTVV.

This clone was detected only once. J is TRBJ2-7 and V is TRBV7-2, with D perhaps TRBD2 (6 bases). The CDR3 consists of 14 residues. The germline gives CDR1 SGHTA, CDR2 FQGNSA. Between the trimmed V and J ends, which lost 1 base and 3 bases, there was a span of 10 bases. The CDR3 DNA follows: TGTGCCAGCAGCTTAGGTGCGGGGAACTACGAGCAGTACTTC. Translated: CASSLGAGNYEQYF.

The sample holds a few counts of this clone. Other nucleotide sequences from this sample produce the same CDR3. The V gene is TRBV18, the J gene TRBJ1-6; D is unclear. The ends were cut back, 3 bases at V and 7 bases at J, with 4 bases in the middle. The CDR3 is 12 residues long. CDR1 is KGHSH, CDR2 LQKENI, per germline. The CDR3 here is CASSPPNSPLHF. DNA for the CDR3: TGTGCCAGCTCACCCCCCAATTCACCCCTCCACTTT.

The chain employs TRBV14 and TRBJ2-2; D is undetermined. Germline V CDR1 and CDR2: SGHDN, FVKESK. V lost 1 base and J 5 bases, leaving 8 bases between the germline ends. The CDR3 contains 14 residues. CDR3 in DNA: TGTGCCAGCAGCCAAGCAAGGTTGACCGGGGAGCTGTTTTTT. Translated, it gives CASSQARLTGELFF.

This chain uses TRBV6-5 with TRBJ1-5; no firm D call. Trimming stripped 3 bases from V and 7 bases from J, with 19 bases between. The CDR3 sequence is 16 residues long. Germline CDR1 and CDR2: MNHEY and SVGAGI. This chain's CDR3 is CASSYRPRDGRQPQHF. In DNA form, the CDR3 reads TGTGCCAGCAGTTATAGACCACGTGACGGGAGGCAGCCCCAGCATTTT.

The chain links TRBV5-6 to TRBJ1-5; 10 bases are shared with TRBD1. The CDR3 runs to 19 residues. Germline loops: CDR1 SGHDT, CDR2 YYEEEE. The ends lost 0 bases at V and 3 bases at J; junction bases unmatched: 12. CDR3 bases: TGTGCCAGCAGCTTGGGTGGGACAGGGGATTATTCATCCAATCAGCCCCAGCATTTT. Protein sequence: CASSLGGTGDYSSNQPQHF. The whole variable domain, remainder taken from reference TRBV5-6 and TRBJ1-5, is DAGVTQSPTHLIKTRGQQVTLRCSPKSGHDTVSWYQQALGQGPQFIFQYYEEEERQRGNFPDRFSGHQFPNYSSELNVNALLLGDSALYLCASSLGGTGDYSSNQPQHFGDGTRLSIL.

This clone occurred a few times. CDR3 nucleotide sequence: TGCAGCGTTGATAGAATGGCTGAAGCTTTCTTT. As protein: CSVDRMAEAFF. This sequence joins TRBV29-1 and TRBJ1-1; D not certain. The CDR3 runs 11 residues. Germline V CDR1 and CDR2: SQVTM, ANQGSEA. Deletions cut 3 bases from V and 6 bases from J, with 8 bases between.

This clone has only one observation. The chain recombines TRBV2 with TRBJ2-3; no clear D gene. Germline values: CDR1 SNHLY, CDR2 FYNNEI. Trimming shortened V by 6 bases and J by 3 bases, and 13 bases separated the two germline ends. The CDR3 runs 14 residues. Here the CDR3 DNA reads TGTGCCAGCAGAACTTCATCCGGGACAGATACGCAGTATTTT. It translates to CASRTSSGTDTQYF.